Listed below are T cell receptor beta chains from one sample, sequenced in a study of T cells in Graves' hyperthyroidism and ophthalmopathy. TCRdb analysed the multiplex PCR reads with MiXCR anew, one entry per CDR3 protein. The sample includes fewer than 40,000 distinct CDR3 sequences, roughly half of them seen just once. Input material: blood. These receptors came from a woman aged 40-49 years with Graves' ophthalmopathy. Both conserved end residues are part of each CDR3. A D gene is named only where the DNA matches it firmly. For some rows the clone size is stated as once, few or many, or as a class when expanded; others skip it.

V	size	D	J	CDR3	DNA
TRBV9	-	TRBD1	TRBJ2-2	CACSVSKPGQRNTGELFF	TGTGCCTGCAGCGTAAGCAAACCGGGACAGAGAAACACCGGGGAGCTGTTTTTT
TRBV11-2	-	-	TRBJ2-5	CASSLVGADPSETQYF	TGTGCCAGCAGCTTAGTTGGAGCGGATCCTAGCGAGACCCAGTACTTC
TRBV25-1	-	TRBD2	TRBJ2-7	CACGGAPPCSYEQYF	TGTGCATGCGGGGGTGCACCTCCGTGCTCCTACGAGCAGTACTTC
TRBV2	-	TRBD1	TRBJ2-6	CASSEQTGLNSGANVLTF	TGTGCCAGCAGTGAACAGACAGGGCTTAACTCTGGGGCCAACGTCCTGACTTTC
TRBV6-2/TRBV6-3	many	-	TRBJ2-3	CASSRLGVTDTQYF	TGTGCCAGCAGCCGCCTCGGGGTTACAGATACGCAGTATTTT
TRBV6-1	-	TRBD1	TRBJ2-5	CASSDPGTVRETQYF	TGTGCCAGCAGTGACCCCGGGACAGTAAGGGAGACCCAGTACTTC
TRBV29-1	medium-sized	TRBD1	TRBJ1-2	CSGGQGEYGYTF	TGCAGCGGGGGACAGGGAGAGTATGGCTACACCTTC
TRBV12-3/TRBV12-4	-	-	TRBJ2-7	CASSQSSNQPQQYF	TGTGCCAGCAGCCAGAGTAGCAATCAGCCCCAGCAGTACTTC
TRBV15	medium-sized	TRBD1	TRBJ1-6	CATRSTGGNSPLHF	TGTGCCACCAGGTCGACAGGGGGTAATTCACCCCTCCACTTT
TRBV19	medium-sized	-	TRBJ1-4	CASRQLQGEKLFF	TGTGCCAGTAGACAACTACAGGGTGAAAAACTGTTTTTT
TRBV5-6	-	-	TRBJ2-3	CASSYGTHTDTQYF	TGTGCCAGCAGCTACGGGACACACACAGATACGCAGTATTTT
TRBV20-1	-	-	TRBJ2-1	CSARNRARTNEQFF	TGCAGTGCTAGAAACCGGGCGCGAACTAATGAGCAGTTCTTC
TRBV11-2	-	-	TRBJ1-6	CASSLVGAGNSPLHF	TGTGCCAGCAGCTTAGTTGGGGCGGGTAATTCACCCCTCCACTTT
TRBV12-3/TRBV12-4	many	-	TRBJ2-7	CASRPIVGEQYF	TGTGCCAGCAGGCCGATAGTTGGGGAGCAGTACTTC
TRBV7-6	many	-	TRBJ2-3	CASKEGPLGTDTQYF	TGTGCCAGCAAAGAAGGACCCCTGGGCACAGATACGCAGTATTTT
TRBV28	few	TRBD2	TRBJ2-3	CASTTGLARYTDTQYF	TGTGCCAGCACCACCGGACTAGCGAGATACACAGATACGCAGTATTTT
TRBV3-1	-	-	TRBJ1-1	CASRQDDRTPEAFF	TGTGCCAGCCGCCAAGACGATCGGACCCCTGAAGCTTTCTTT
TRBV19	many	TRBD1	TRBJ1-5	CASSIGIGGDRGNGEPQHF	TGTGCCAGTAGTATAGGCATAGGGGGGGACAGGGGGAATGGGGAGCCCCAGCATTTT
TRBV7-4	-	TRBD1	TRBJ1-2	CASSLGANRGGHTF	TGTGCCAGCAGTTTAGGGGCCAACAGGGGCGGCCACACTTTC
TRBV20-1	-	-	TRBJ1-1	CSASNSEAFF	TGCAGTGCTAGTAACTCTGAAGCTTTCTTT
TRBV6-4	few	TRBD1	TRBJ2-5	CASSATGADTGETQYF	TGTGCCAGCAGTGCCACAGGGGCGGACACCGGGGAGACCCAGTACTTC
TRBV20-1	-	-	TRBJ2-1	CSASVAPNTEQFF	TGCAGTGCTAGTGTCGCACCTAACACTGAGCAGTTCTTC
TRBV7-2	-	-	TRBJ1-2	CASLLVVQGYTF	TGTGCCAGCCTTTTGGTGGTTCAAGGCTACACCTTC
TRBV20-1	medium-sized	-	TRBJ1-5	CSARSGLRNQPQHF	TGCAGTGCTAGGAGCGGGCTACGAAATCAGCCCCAGCATTTT
TRBV30	once	TRBD2	TRBJ2-3	CAWSVSLAGFTDTQYF	TGTGCCTGGAGTGTTAGCCTAGCGGGGTTCACAGATACGCAGTATTTT
TRBV10-3	-	TRBD1	TRBJ1-2	CAINKDRGQTGGYTF	TGTGCCATCAATAAGGACAGGGGGCAAACGGGAGGCTACACCTTC
TRBV2	-	TRBD2	TRBJ2-7	CASSETSGVSYEQYF	TGTGCCAGCAGTGAAACTAGCGGAGTCTCCTACGAGCAGTACTTC
TRBV7-8	many	TRBD2	TRBJ2-5	CASSSWGSSGHQETQYF	TGTGCCAGCAGCTCCTGGGGGTCTAGCGGACACCAAGAGACCCAGTACTTC
TRBV6-1	many	TRBD1	TRBJ1-2	CASMIDRGVYGYTF	TGTGCCAGCATGATTGACAGGGGAGTATACGGCTACACCTTC
TRBV7-2	-	TRBD2	TRBJ2-3	CASSATSGRRDTQYF	TGTGCCAGCAGCGCTACTAGCGGGAGGAGGGATACGCAGTATTTT
TRBV11-2	-	TRBD2	TRBJ2-2	CASSLAGGLVGELFF	TGTGCCAGCAGTTTAGCGGGGGGGCTGGTCGGGGAGCTGTTTTTT
TRBV3-1	many	-	TRBJ2-7	CASSKGNYEQYF	TGTGCCAGCAGTAAAGGGAACTACGAGCAGTACTTC
TRBV14	many	-	TRBJ1-2	CASSPRGEGYYGYTF	TGTGCCAGCAGTCCCCGGGGGGAAGGGTACTATGGCTACACCTTC
TRBV29-1	-	TRBD1	TRBJ1-2	CSVAGQGDGYTF	TGCAGCGTTGCCGGACAGGGGGATGGCTACACCTTC
TRBV29-1	many	-	TRBJ1-1	CSVADLNTEAFF	TGCAGCGTTGCCGACCTTAACACTGAAGCTTTCTTT
TRBV4-3	many	TRBD1	TRBJ2-7	CASSQGAGQGVEQYF	TGCGCCAGCAGCCAAGGCGCCGGACAGGGGGTCGAGCAGTACTTC
TRBV20-1	many	-	TRBJ1-5	CSAKRGESNQPQHF	TGCAGTGCGAAAAGGGGGGAAAGCAATCAGCCCCAGCATTTT
TRBV20-1	-	TRBD2	TRBJ2-1	CSAMGTSGNTDTQFF	TGCAGTGCTATGGGGACTAGCGGAAACACAGATACGCAGTTCTTC
TRBV9	-	TRBD1	TRBJ2-1	CASSTGTGTGGPFSYNEQFF	TGTGCCAGCAGTACGGGAACCGGGACAGGGGGCCCCTTTTCCTACAATGAGCAGTTCTTC
TRBV19	-	-	TRBJ1-2	CASSILAGQGYTF	TGTGCCAGTAGTATTCTAGCGGGGCAAGGCTACACCTTC
TRBV4-2	many	TRBD1	TRBJ2-5	CASSQGRVQGAETQYF	TGTGCCAGCAGCCAAGGGAGGGTGCAGGGGGCAGAGACCCAGTACTTC
TRBV6-5	many	TRBD1	TRBJ2-2	CASSATTGGTGELFF	TGTGCCAGCAGCGCCACGACAGGGGGCACCGGGGAGCTGTTTTTT
TRBV11-2	-	-	TRBJ2-1	CASSAKAGSTEQFF	TGTGCCAGCAGCGCGAAGGCGGGTAGCACTGAGCAGTTCTTC
TRBV12-3/TRBV12-4	many	-	TRBJ2-7	CASRDTYEQYF	TGTGCCAGCCGCGACACCTACGAGCAGTACTTC
TRBV7-7	medium-sized	TRBD1	TRBJ2-2	CASSLGQGTGELFF	TGTGCTAGCAGCTTGGGACAGGGCACCGGGGAGCTGTTTTTT
TRBV12-3/TRBV12-4	-	-	TRBJ2-7	CTGSLGPGLDEQYF	TGTACCGGCAGTTTAGGTCCAGGGTTGGACGAGCAGTACTTC
TRBV3-1	many	TRBD2	TRBJ2-7	CASSQVIAGVYEQYF	TGTGCCAGCAGCCAAGTTATAGCGGGGGTCTACGAGCAGTACTTC
TRBV2	many	-	TRBJ2-2	CASGNTGNTGELFF	TGTGCCAGCGGGAACACGGGGAACACCGGGGAGCTGTTTTTT
TRBV20-1	many	TRBD2	TRBJ2-2	CSAKRGGHTGELFF	TGCAGTGCTAAGCGGGGGGGCCACACCGGGGAGCTGTTTTTT
TRBV5-1	few	TRBD2	TRBJ2-1	CASRVVGLAGNNEQFF	TGCGCCAGCAGAGTCGTGGGACTAGCGGGTAACAATGAGCAGTTCTTC
TRBV7-9	many	-	TRBJ2-1	CASSGRGVGGPSYNEQFF	TGTGCCAGCAGCGGAAGGGGGGTAGGCGGGCCCTCCTACAATGAGCAGTTCTTC
TRBV6-2/TRBV6-3	many	-	TRBJ1-5	CASSYSIDQPQHF	TGTGCCAGCAGTTATAGCATAGATCAGCCCCAGCATTTT
TRBV20-1	-	TRBD2	TRBJ2-7	CSVDPPSGAGYEQYF	TGCAGTGTAGACCCCCCTAGCGGGGCTGGCTACGAGCAGTACTTC
TRBV20-1	-	TRBD2	TRBJ2-3	CSARPGLAGDEQYF	TGCAGTGCTAGGCCGGGACTAGCAGGGGATGAGCAGTATTTT
TRBV5-4	many	-	TRBJ1-2	CASKVLGGQPNYGYTF	TGTGCCAGCAAAGTGCTCGGTGGACAGCCTAACTATGGCTACACCTTC
TRBV19	-	TRBD2	TRBJ2-1	CACSVRGLDYNEQFF	TGTGCCTGTAGTGTGAGAGGACTAGACTACAATGAGCAGTTCTTC
TRBV7-9	-	-	TRBJ2-7	CASSLVGPTYEQYF	TGTGCCAGCAGCCTAGTAGGGCCCACCTACGAGCAGTACTTC
TRBV9	once	-	TRBJ1-3	CATSGGGSGNTIYF	TGTGCCACCTCTGGGGGGGGATCTGGAAACACCATATATTTT
TRBV5-1	-	TRBD2	TRBJ2-3	CASSFAGREGLDTQYF	TGCGCCAGCAGCTTTGCCGGGCGGGAGGGCCTCGATACGCAGTATTTT